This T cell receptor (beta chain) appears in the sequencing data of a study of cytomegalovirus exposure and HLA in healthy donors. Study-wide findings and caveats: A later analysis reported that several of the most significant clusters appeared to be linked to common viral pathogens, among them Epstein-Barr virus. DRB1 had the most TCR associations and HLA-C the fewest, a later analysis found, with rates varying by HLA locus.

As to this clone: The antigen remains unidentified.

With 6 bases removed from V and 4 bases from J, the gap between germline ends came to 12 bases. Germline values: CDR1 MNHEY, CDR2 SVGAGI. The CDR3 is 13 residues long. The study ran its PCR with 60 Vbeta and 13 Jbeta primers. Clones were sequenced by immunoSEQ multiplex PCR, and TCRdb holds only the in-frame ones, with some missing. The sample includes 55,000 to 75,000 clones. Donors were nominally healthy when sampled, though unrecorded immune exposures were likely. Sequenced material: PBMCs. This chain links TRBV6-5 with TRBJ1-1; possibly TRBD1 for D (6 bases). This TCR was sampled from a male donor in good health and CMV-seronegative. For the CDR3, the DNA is TGTGCCAGCAGCAAACAGGGCAGCACTGAAGCTTTCTTT. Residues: CASSKQGSTEAFF.